The 5 T cell receptor beta chains listed next were all sequenced from one sample in a study of cytomegalovirus exposure and HLA in healthy donors. Researchers ran the PCR with 60 Vbeta and 13 Jbeta primers. The table came from immunoSEQ multiplex PCR; TCRdb's copy has only in-frame clones and leaves some out. There are about 230,000 clones in the sample; approximately 84% occur only once, and approximately 0.24% lies in the top ten. The sample comprised PBMCs. These receptor sequences come from a girl aged 2 to 9 in good health and CMV-seronegative.

The V call is TRBV5-6, the J call TRBJ1-2; tentative D call: TRBD1 (5 bases). Germline assignment: CDR1 SGHDT and CDR2 YYEEEE. This CDR3 is 13 amino acids long. V was trimmed by 2 bases and J by 9 bases, leaving 14 bases between them. This CDR3 is CASSFRDSISYTF. The CDR3 region has the DNA TGTGCCAGCAGCTTTCGAGACAGCATAAGCTACACCTTC.

The rearrangement uses TRBV5-4 and TRBJ2-1; possible D gene TRBD1, 5 bases. CDR3 length equals 16 residues. Trimming left V 0 bases short and J 7 bases short, with 17 bases between. Germline CDR1 reads SGHNT; CDR2 reads YYREEE (reference sequence). Written as DNA, the CDR3 is TGTGCCAGCAGCTTGGCTAACGGAGTTCGGACAAATGAGCAGTTCTTC. Its protein is CASSLANGVRTNEQFF.

The V and J genes are TRBV10-1 and TRBJ2-1, with 7 bases identical to TRBD2. J was trimmed by 0 bases and V by 5 bases; bases with no gene match: 7. Germline-derived CDR1 and CDR2 are WNHNN and SYGVQD (reference sequence). This CDR3 spans 16 amino acids. The CDR3 loop reads CASSRAGSSSYNEQFF. CDR3 DNA: TGCGCCAGCAGTAGAGCGGGATCAAGCTCCTACAATGAGCAGTTCTTC.

The chain combines TRBV5-1 with TRBJ2-5, with 7 bases fitting TRBD2. Looked up from germline, CDR1 is SGHRS and CDR2 is YFSETQ. Trimming removed 5 bases from V and 1 base from J; junction bases left unmatched: 5. The CDR3 totals 14 residues. Here the CDR3 reads CASSPSSGQETQYF. Here the CDR3 DNA reads TGCGCCAGCAGTCCCTCTAGCGGCCAAGAGACCCAGTACTTC.

CDR3 amino acids: CASSYSLAGDNSPLHF. CDR3 sequence (DNA): TGTGCCAGCAGTTACAGTCTCGCAGGGGATAATTCACCCCTCCACTTT. The V call is TRBV6-5, the J call TRBJ1-6, with D tentatively TRBD1 (6 bases). This CDR3 spans 16 amino acids. Trimming left V 2 bases short and J 5 bases short, with 13 bases between. The germline V gene has CDR1 MNHEY and CDR2 SVGAGI.